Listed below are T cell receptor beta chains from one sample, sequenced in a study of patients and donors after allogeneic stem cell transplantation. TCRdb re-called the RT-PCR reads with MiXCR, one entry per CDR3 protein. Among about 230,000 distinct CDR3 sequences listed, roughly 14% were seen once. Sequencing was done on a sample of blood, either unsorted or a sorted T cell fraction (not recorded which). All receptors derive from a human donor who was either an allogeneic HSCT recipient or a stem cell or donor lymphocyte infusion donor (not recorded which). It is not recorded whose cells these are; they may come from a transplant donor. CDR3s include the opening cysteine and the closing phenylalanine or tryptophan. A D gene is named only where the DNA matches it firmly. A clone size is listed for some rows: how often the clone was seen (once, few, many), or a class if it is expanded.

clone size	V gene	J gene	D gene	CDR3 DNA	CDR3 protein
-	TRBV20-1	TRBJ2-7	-	TGCAGTGCTATAGTATGGCAGGGAGGCCACGAGCAGTACTTC	CSAIVWQGGHEQYF
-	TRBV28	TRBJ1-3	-	TGTGCCAGCAGCAACCAGGGAGTCGGAAACACCATATATTTT	CASSNQGVGNTIYF
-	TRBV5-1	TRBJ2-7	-	TGCGCCAGCAGCTGGGGCAGCCTTGGGAACGAGCAGTACTTC	CASSWGSLGNEQYF
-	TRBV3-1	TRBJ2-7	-	TGTGCCAGCAGCCCCCGGGGGGCTAGCGGCTACGAGCAGTACTTC	CASSPRGASGYEQYF
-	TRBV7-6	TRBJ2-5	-	TGTGCCAGCAGCCAAGGGACTCACCAAGAGACCCAGTACTTC	CASSQGTHQETQYF
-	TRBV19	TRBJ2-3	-	TGTGCCAGTAGTATGCAGGGTTTGGGAGATACGCAGTATTTT	CASSMQGLGDTQYF
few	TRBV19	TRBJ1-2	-	TGTGCCAGTAGTATCCGGAGCTTGAGAGGCTACACCTTC	CASSIRSLRGYTF
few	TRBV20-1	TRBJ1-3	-	TGCAGTGCTAGCCCAGGGGCCTCGGACACCATATATTTT	CSASPGASDTIYF
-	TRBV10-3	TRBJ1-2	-	TGTGCCTACAGTTCAAGCTATGGCTACACCTTC	CAYSSSYGYTF
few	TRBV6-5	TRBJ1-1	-	TGTGCCAGCAGTTACAGGGGAACTAACACTGAAGCTTTCTTT	CASSYRGTNTEAFF
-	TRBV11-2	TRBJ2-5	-	TGTGCCAGCAGCTTAGTTACAGGGCCAGAGACCCAGTACTTC	CASSLVTGPETQYF
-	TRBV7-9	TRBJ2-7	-	TGTGCCAGCAGCTCAGACATTGGCGGGCAGTACTTC	CASSSDIGGQYF
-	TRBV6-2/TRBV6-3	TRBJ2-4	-	TGTGCCAGCAGTTACTCCGTCGGGGATCTCACCAAAAACATTCAGTACTTC	CASSYSVGDLTKNIQYF
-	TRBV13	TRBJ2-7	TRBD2	TGTGCCAGCAGCGCAAGCGGGGGAGGCACCTACGAGCAGTACTTC	CASSASGGGTYEQYF
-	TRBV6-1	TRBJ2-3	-	TGTGCCAGCAGCCTCCCAGGGAACACAGATACGCAGTATTTT	CASSLPGNTDTQYF
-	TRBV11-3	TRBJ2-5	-	TGTGCCAGCAGCCCTCTAGCGCTACAAGAGACCCAGTACTTC	CASSPLALQETQYF
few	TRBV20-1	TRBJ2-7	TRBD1	TGCAGTGCCGCCCGGGACAGGGGGGACGAGCAGTACTTC	CSAARDRGDEQYF
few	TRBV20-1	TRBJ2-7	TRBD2	TGCAGTGCTGATAGGACTAGCATCTACGAGCAGTACTTC	CSADRTSIYEQYF
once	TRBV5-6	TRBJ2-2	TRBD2	TGTGCCAGCAGCTTCAAGGGACTAGCGGGAGAAACCGGGGAGCTGTTTTTT	CASSFKGLAGETGELFF
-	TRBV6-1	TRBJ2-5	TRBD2	TGTGCCAGCTACTATTCCCTAGCGGGGGGGAGGGTCCAAGAGACCCAGTACTTC	CASYYSLAGGRVQETQYF
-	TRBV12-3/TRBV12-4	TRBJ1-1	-	TGTGCCAGCAGTTTAGCTGATCTGTTAATGAACACTGAAGCTTTCTTT	CASSLADLLMNTEAFF
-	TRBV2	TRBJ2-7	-	TGTGCCAGCAGTGGATACAGGGCCCTGTCCTACGAGCAGTACTTC	CASSGYRALSYEQYF
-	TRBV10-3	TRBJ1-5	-	TGTGCCACCGAGACAGGTTATAGCAAACAGCCCCAGCATTTT	CATETGYSKQPQHF
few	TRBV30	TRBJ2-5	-	TGTGCCTGGAGTGTACAGACTAACCAAGAGACCCAGTACTTC	CAWSVQTNQETQYF
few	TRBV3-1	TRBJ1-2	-	TGTGCCAGCAGCCCCCCGGAGCGGCGGAATGGCTACACCTTC	CASSPPERRNGYTF
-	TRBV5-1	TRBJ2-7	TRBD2	TGCGCCAGCAGCCCCTCGGGGGGGGATTATCTCTACGAGCAGTACTTC	CASSPSGGDYLYEQYF
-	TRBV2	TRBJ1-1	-	TGTACCAGCAGTGCCGGGACACTGAACACTGAAGCTTTCTTT	CTSSAGTLNTEAFF
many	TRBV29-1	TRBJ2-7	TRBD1	TGCAGCGTCAAGACGACAGGGATATCCTACGAGCAGTACTTC	CSVKTTGISYEQYF
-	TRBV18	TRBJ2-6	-	TGTGCCAGCTCACCAAAGGGTGGGGCCAACGTCCTGACTTTC	CASSPKGGANVLTF
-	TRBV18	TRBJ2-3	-	TGTGCCAGCTCACCAGACAGAACTAGCACAGATACGCAGTATTTT	CASSPDRTSTDTQYF
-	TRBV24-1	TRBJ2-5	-	TGTGCCACCAGTGACTTACAGGGGAGGGAGACCCAGTACTTC	CATSDLQGRETQYF
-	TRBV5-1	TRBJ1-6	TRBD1	TGCGCCAGCAGCCGCGAAGGACAGGGAGGAGATTCACCCCTCCACTTT	CASSREGQGGDSPLHF
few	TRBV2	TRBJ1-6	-	TGTGCCAGCAGTGCAATGTTTAATTCACCCCTCCACTTT	CASSAMFNSPLHF
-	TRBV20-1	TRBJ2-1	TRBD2	TGCAGTGCTATAAGGGGGACTAGCGGTTACAATGAGCAGTTCTTC	CSAIRGTSGYNEQFF
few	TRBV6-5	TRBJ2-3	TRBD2	TGTGCCAGCAGTTCCCTGGGCGGGGGAGATACGCAGTATTTT	CASSSLGGGDTQYF
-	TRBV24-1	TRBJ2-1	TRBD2	TGTGCCACCAGTGATTTCGGCGGGGGGCCGTACAATGAGCAGTTCTTC	CATSDFGGGPYNEQFF
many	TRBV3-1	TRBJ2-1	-	TGTGCCAGCAGCCAAGACAGGGTGGGTGAGCAGTTCTTC	CASSQDRVGEQFF
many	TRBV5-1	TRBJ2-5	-	TGCGCCAGCGGGCCCTCACTAGTGACCCAGTACTTC	CASGPSLVTQYF
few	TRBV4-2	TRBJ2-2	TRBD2	TGTGCCAGCAGCCTAGGGCGGGAGACCGGGGAGCTGTTTTTT	CASSLGRETGELFF
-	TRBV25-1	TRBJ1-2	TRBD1	TGTGCCAGCAGTGTCACAGGGGTTAACTATGGCTACACCTTC	CASSVTGVNYGYTF
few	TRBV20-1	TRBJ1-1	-	TGCAGTGCTAGAGATAGGCGGTGGAGGGGCACTGAAGCTTTCTTT	CSARDRRWRGTEAFF
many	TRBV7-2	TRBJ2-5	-	TGTGCCAGCAGCTTAGCGGTTTTACGGCCAAACTTC	CASSLAVLRPNF
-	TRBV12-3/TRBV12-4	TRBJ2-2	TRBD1	TGTGCCAGCAGTTTTTTATCCACAGGGGTCGCCGGGGAGCTGTTTTTT	CASSFLSTGVAGELFF
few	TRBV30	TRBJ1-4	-	TGTGCCTTTGCCGGGACCCTCGGTGGTAATGAAAAACTGTTTTTT	CAFAGTLGGNEKLFF
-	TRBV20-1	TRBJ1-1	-	TGCAGTGCTGAAGACAGGCGGAAAACCCCCGGGGCTGAAGCTTTCTTT	CSAEDRRKTPGAEAFF
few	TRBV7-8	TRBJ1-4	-	TGTGCCAGCAGCTTAGACAGGGTTGGGACTAATGAAAAACTGTTTTTT	CASSLDRVGTNEKLFF
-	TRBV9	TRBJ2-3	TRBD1	TGTGCCACCAGCCTCGGGACAGGGTACACAGATACGCAGTATTTT	CATSLGTGYTDTQYF
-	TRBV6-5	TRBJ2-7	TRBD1	TGTGCCAGCAGCTACGGTACTCAGGGGGCCTACGAGCAGTACTTC	CASSYGTQGAYEQYF
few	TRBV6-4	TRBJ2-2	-	TGTGCCAGCAGTCCGGGAGTGGCGGAGAACACCGGGGAGCTGTTTTTT	CASSPGVAENTGELFF
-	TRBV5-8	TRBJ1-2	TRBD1	TGTGCCAGCAGCCAAAGGGACAGGATTACCTATGGCTACACCTTC	CASSQRDRITYGYTF